This TCR beta chain originates from a study of T-cell memory formation after mild COVID-19. CDR1 is SEHNR, CDR2 FQNEAQ, per germline (reference sequence). V was pared by 4 bases and J by 10 bases, with 5 bases of the junction left unmatched. This CDR3 comprises 12 residues. TCRdb re-analysed the 5' RACE reads in MiXCR, keeping a single row per CDR3 protein. This sample has 300,000 to 400,000 distinct CDR3 sequences, with roughly 15% found just once. The origin of this receptor is a man younger than 35 who had mild COVID-19 (a few samples of this study predate the infection). Cell type and time point are not known. The V call is TRBV7-9, the J call TRBJ1-2; 8 bases line up with TRBD1. Input material: PBMCs or a T cell subset sorted from them (not recorded which). CDR3 residues: CASSSGGGDYTF. The DNA of the CDR3 is TGTGCCAGCAGCTCAGGGGGCGGAGACTACACCTTC.